The 13 T cell receptor beta chains listed next were all sequenced from one sample in a study of T cell changes during pregnancy in multiple sclerosis (dated by TCRdb to between 2019 and 2020). Library method: the immunoSEQ multiplex PCR assay. The clones in this table, taken by TCRdb from immuneACCESS, are in-frame only. Not every clone is retained; where verified, under half of the shortfall comes from an unresolved V gene, and the cause of the rest is unknown. This sample is represented by about 51,000 clones; 85% to 95% of them were singletons. In total, the top ten clones hold approximately 0.67% of the sample. Material: CD4+ T cells from peripheral blood mononuclear cells, obtained in the third trimester of pregnancy. The receptors stem from a female donor with multiple sclerosis, enrolled in a pregnancy study.

This chain uses TRBV19 with TRBJ1-5; no definite D call. Germline V gene sequence: CDR1 LNHDA, CDR2 SQIVND (reference sequence). The CDR3 spans 12 residues. V gave up 5 bases and J gave up 5 bases, with 7 bases separating them. CDR3 protein: CASSYLDQPQHF. In DNA form, the CDR3 reads TGTGCCAGTAGTTACCTAGATCAGCCCCAGCATTTT.

The rearrangement uses TRBV11-2 and TRBJ2-7; 9 bases line up with TRBD1. This CDR3 has 15 residues. V shed 5 bases, J shed 7 bases, and the junction held 12 bases outside the gene matches. Germline V gives CDR1 SGHAT, CDR2 FQNNGV. The CDR3 sequence is CASSPPGTGLGEQYF. CDR3 coding DNA: TGTGCCAGCAGCCCACCCGGGACAGGGCTCGGGGAGCAGTACTTC.

The CDR3 nucleotides are TGTGCCAGTAGTGTCGGCCCAGGACAGAGCACTGAAGCTTTCTTT. It is translated as CASSVGPGQSTEAFF. The rearrangement uses TRBV19 and TRBJ1-1, with a possible D match to TRBD1 (6 bases). Germline V gene lookup returns CDR1 LNHDA and CDR2 SQIVND (reference sequence). The ends were cut back, 5 bases at V and 4 bases at J, with 17 bases in the middle. There are 15 residues in the CDR3.

The gene calls are TRBV5-6 and TRBJ1-5; D might be TRBD1 (5 bases). The CDR3 consists of 14 residues. CDR1 is SGHDT and CDR2 is YYEEEE in the germline V gene. V was pared by 3 bases and J by 7 bases, with 14 bases between. Written as DNA, the CDR3 is TGTGCCAGCAGCTCCCGGCAGGGTTACCAGCCCCAGCATTTT. It encodes CASSSRQGYQPQHF.

The J gene is TRBJ2-7, the V gene TRBV18; 7 nucleotides line up with TRBD2. V shed 4 bases and J 1 base; nucleotides not matched to a gene: 4. Germline assignment: CDR1 KGHSH and CDR2 LQKENI. The CDR3 consists of 14 residues. CDR3 sequence reads: CASSLTSESYEQYF. The CDR3 DNA is TGTGCCAGCTCACTCACTAGCGAGTCCTACGAGCAGTACTTC.

The genes are TRBV6-5 and TRBJ2-2, with 8 bases lining up with TRBD1. The V gene's germline CDR1 is MNHEY and CDR2 SVGAGI. The CDR3 loop spans 16 amino acids. V was clipped by 4 bases and J by 2 bases; unmatched bases: 6. The CDR3: CASSSWTGSNTGELFF. The CDR3 bases are TGTGCCAGCAGTTCATGGACAGGGAGCAACACCGGGGAGCTGTTTTTT.

The V and J genes are TRBV5-6 and TRBJ2-7, with TRBD2 matching over 7 bases. The CDR3 runs to 14 residues. Per the germline V gene, CDR1 is SGHDT and CDR2 is YYEEEE. V trimming: 1 base; J trimming: 4 bases; junction bases outside the gene matches: 5. CDR3 sequence (DNA): TGTGCCAGCAGCTTGATGGCGGGAGAATACGAGCAGTACTTC. Translation gives CASSLMAGEYEQYF. The full variable domain, completed using reference TRBV5-6 and TRBJ2-7, is DAGVTQSPTHLIKTRGQQVTLRCSPKSGHDTVSWYQQALGQGPQFIFQYYEEEERQRGNFPDRFSGHQFPNYSSELNVNALLLGDSALYLCASSLMAGEYEQYFGPGTRLTVT.

About this clone: Other nucleotide sequences from this sample produce the same CDR3. V gene TRBV18 combines with J gene TRBJ2-3, with D unclear. Deletions cut 0 bases from V and 1 base from J, with 2 bases between. The CDR3 runs to 13 residues. CDR1 and CDR2 (germline): KGHSH, LQKENI. CDR3 nucleotides: TGTGCCAGCTCACCACCCGGCACAGATACGCAGTATTTT. This translates into CASSPPGTDTQYF.

This sequence joins TRBV27 and TRBJ2-7; TRBD2 aligns across 9 bases. The CDR3 is made up of 13 amino acids. V shed 6 bases and J 6 bases; nucleotides not matched to a gene: 6. Germline values: CDR1 MNHEY, CDR2 SMNVEV (reference sequence). The CDR3 loop is CASRSGRIGEQYF. CDR3 DNA: TGTGCCAGCAGGAGCGGGAGGATAGGCGAGCAGTACTTC.

The CDR3 here is CASSSLVTGANVLTF. The CDR3 DNA reads as TGCGCCAGCAGCAGCTTGGTCACTGGGGCCAACGTCCTGACTTTC. This chain uses TRBV5-1 with TRBJ2-6; D is uncertain. Trimming pared 4 bases from V and 2 bases from J, leaving 10 bases between. The CDR3 is 15 amino acids. CDR1 and CDR2 from the germline V gene are SGHRS and YFSETQ.

A single count supports this clone. The chain joins TRBV4-1 to TRBJ1-6; 7 nucleotides match TRBD1. This CDR3 region has 16 residues. Germline-derived CDR1 and CDR2 are MGHRA and YSYEKL. The V gene end was trimmed by 2 bases and the J gene end by 7 bases; junction bases not matched to a gene: 8. CDR3 bases: TGCGCCAGCAGCCAACTTCCCGGGACAGTCAATTCACCCCTCCACTTT. This sequence encodes CASSQLPGTVNSPLHF.

The chain links TRBV6-6 to TRBJ2-5, with 7 bases aligning to TRBD1. Germline-derived CDR1 and CDR2 are MNHNY and SVGAGI (reference sequence). V lost 6 bases and J lost 5; bases outside the gene matches: 6. The CDR3 consists of 13 residues. The CDR3 is CASRRDRVETQYF. Written as DNA, the CDR3 is TGTGCCAGCAGGCGAGACAGGGTTGAGACCCAGTACTTC.

This rearrangement joins TRBV25-1 to TRBJ2-5; TRBD1 might be the D (5 bases). V gave up 1 base and J gave up 5 bases, with 17 bases separating them. CDR3 length: 16 amino acids. Per germline, CDR1 MGHDK and CDR2 SYGVNS. The CDR3 is CASSELAAGSRETQYF. CDR3 in DNA: TGTGCCAGCAGTGAATTGGCAGCAGGGTCACGGGAGACCCAGTACTTC.